This T cell receptor (beta chain) is drawn from a study of blood T cell repertoires in COVID-19 (dated by TCRdb to 2020 to 2021). About the investigation overall: Collaborator samples came from the United States, Italy and Spain and covered acute and convalescent phases of COVID-19. Samples came from the ongoing ImmuneRACE study (first 160 participants) plus 1,254 subjects from 6 global collaborators. The sample metadata nearly always contained a de-identified subject ID, COVID-19 status, age in years and sex. A freely available public database, intended as a resource for researchers studying the immune response to SARS-CoV-2, is where the repertoires were released. Deeply sampled blood TCRbeta repertoires from subjects exposed to, actively infected with, or recovered from COVID-19 were included in the dataset. Where HLA class I and class II types were available, the types were taken from metadata supplied by the sample provider, not from assay-based typing. The prospective study material was composed of cDNA or gDNA derived from T cells, B-cell-depleted T cells, or PBMCs. Overall study outcomes, separate from this receptor: Clinical and demographic metadata were provided uncurated, with the amount varying by source and participant.

The immunoSEQ Assay, a bias-controlled multiplex PCR, was used to amplify TCRbeta CDR3 regions from genomic DNA. The original pipeline was this. The number of nucleated cells in each sample was estimated by amplification of reference gene primers within the assay. Sequence reads were collapsed and filtered to measure the absolute abundance of every unique TCRbeta CDR3 rearrangement. Productive Simpson clonality was computed per sample as the square root of Simpson's diversity index over productive rearrangements. Not all clones reach the TCRdb copy of this immuneACCESS table, which keeps in-frame sequences only. Checked studies attribute under half of the gap to unresolved V genes and leave the rest unexplained. The V and J calls and clone size come from that table; D and trimming were worked out from the DNA. The sample table contains about 64,000 clones; only one count was recorded for approximately 85% of them. The biggest ten clones account for 43% of the sample.

In Seattle, one collaborating source enrolled patients while the infection was active and tracked those patients longitudinally over the course of disease. Each collaborating institution followed its own protocols to collect whole blood in K2EDTA tubes. For TCRbeta analysis, collaborators shipped samples as frozen whole blood, isolated PBMCs, or DNA extracted from either of those sample types. On this clone itself: Its antigen is unknown. The sample holds no much larger clone one base away, and base qualities are not on file.

This TCR was recovered from a woman in her sixties or seventies with COVID-19, enrolled during active disease. The sequenced sample consisted of peripheral blood.

The base sequence is TGTGCCAGCAGCTTAGAAGGGCGGGATTACAATGAGCAGTTCTTC. It is translated as CASSLEGRDYNEQFF. The rearrangement combines TRBV7-2 with TRBJ2-1; TRBD2 is a weak D gene call, 6 bases matching. The junction carries 11 bases between V and J, which are trimmed by 1 base and 4 bases respectively. There are 15 amino acids in the CDR3, from cysteine to phenylalanine inclusive. Left in the record is the CDR3 DNA by itself, 45 bases read in frame from the first base. CDR1 and CDR2, per the germline V gene, are SGHTA and FQGNSA.